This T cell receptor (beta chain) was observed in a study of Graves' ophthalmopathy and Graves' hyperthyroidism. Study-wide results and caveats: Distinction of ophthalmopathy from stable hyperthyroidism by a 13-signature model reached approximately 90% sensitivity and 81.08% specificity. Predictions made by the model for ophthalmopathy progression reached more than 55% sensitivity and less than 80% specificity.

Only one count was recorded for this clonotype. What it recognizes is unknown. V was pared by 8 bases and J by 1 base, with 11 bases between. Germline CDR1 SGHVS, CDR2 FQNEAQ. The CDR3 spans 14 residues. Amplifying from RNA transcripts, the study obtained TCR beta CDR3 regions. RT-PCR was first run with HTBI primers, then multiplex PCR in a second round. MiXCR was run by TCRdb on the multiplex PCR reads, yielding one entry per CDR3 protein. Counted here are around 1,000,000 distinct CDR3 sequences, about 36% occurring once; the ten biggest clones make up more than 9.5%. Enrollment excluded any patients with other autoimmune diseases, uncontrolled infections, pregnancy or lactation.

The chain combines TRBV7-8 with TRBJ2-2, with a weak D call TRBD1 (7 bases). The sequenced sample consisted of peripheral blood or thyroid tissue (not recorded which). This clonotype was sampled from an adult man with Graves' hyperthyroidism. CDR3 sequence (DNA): TGTGCCAGCGGCGGGACAGTGAACACCGGGGAGCTGTTTTTT. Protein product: CASGGTVNTGELFF.